This TCR beta chain comes out of a study of technical replicates of blood from several donors. Profiled with immunoSEQ multiplex PCR; TCRdb holds only in-frame clones, not every one. Of 100,000 or so clones detected, around 96% appear once; the ten largest clones hold under 0.45%. V was pared by 4 bases and J by 14 bases, with 15 bases between. The CDR3 has 12 residues. Germline loops: CDR1 SEHNR, CDR2 FQNEAQ (reference sequence). This TCR was sampled from a human donor in good health. The genes are TRBV7-9 and TRBJ2-1; perhaps TRBD1 as D (6 bases). The sequenced material came from T cells isolated from PBMCs. The CDR3, as DNA: TGTGCCAGCAGCTATACAGGGATAGAGGAGTTCTTC. Translated: CASSYTGIEEFF.